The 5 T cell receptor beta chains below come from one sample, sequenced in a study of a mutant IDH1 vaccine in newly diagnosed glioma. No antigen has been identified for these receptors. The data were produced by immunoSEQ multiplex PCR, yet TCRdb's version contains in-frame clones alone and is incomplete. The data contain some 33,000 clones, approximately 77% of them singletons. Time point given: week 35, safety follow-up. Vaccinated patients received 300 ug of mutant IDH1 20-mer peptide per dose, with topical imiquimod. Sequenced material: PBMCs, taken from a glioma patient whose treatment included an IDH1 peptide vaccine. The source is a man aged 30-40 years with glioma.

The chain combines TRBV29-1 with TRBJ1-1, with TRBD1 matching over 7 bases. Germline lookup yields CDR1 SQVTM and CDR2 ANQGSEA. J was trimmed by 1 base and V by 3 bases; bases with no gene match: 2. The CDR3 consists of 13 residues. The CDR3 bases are TGCAGCGTTGATAGGACAGGGAACACTGAAGCTTTCTTT. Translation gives CSVDRTGNTEAFF.

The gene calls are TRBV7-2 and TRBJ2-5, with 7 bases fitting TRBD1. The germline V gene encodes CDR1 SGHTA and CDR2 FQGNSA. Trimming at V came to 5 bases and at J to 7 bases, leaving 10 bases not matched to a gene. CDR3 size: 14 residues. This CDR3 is CASSRAEGAGTQYF. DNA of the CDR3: TGTGCCAGCAGCCGCGCCGAGGGGGCCGGGACCCAGTACTTC.

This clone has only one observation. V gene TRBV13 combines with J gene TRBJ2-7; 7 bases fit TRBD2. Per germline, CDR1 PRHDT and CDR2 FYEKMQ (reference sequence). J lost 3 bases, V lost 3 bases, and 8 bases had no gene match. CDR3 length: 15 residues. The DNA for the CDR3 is TGTGCCAGCAGCTTTCTAACTAGCGCGGGCTACGAGCAGTACTTC. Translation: CASSFLTSAGYEQYF.

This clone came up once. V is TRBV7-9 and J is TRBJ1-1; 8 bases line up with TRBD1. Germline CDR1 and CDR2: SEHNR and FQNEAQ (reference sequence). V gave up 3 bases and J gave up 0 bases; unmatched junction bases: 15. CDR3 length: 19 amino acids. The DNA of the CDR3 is TGTGCCAGCAGCTTGGGACAGGACCTGGATGGAAAAATGAACACTGAAGCTTTCTTT. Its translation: CASSLGQDLDGKMNTEAFF.

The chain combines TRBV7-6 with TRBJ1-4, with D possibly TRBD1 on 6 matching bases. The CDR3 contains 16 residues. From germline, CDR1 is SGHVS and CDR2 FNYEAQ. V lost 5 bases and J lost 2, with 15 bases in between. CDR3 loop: CASSIEGERTNEKLFF. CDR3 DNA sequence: TGTGCCAGCAGCATAGAGGGGGAACGGACTAATGAAAAACTGTTTTTT.